The source of this T cell receptor (beta chain) is a study of T cell responses to AZD1222 COVID-19 vaccine. A note on this clone: Its antigen remains unknown.

The study's findings and limits: Among the donors, most were white British and more were female, and clonal diversity was possibly underestimated. Two doses of AZD1222 preceded a rise in Spike-specific TCR breadth and depth.

V was shortened by 3 bases and J by 2 bases, with 8 bases between the two germline ends. The germline gives CDR1 SGDLS, CDR2 YYNGEE. The CDR3 is 13 residues long. This table comes from immunoSEQ multiplex PCR, and its TCRdb copy is limited to in-frame clones, with some not included. Of roughly 70,000 clones in the sample, 60% to 85% were seen once. The genes are TRBV9 and TRBJ1-1; D not certain. The material sequenced was peripheral blood, taken on day 0 of MenACWY control vaccination. The clonotype originates from an adult in good health. The chain's CDR3 is CASSEATNTEAFF. As DNA, the CDR3 is TGTGCCAGCAGCGAAGCTACCAACACTGAAGCTTTCTTT.